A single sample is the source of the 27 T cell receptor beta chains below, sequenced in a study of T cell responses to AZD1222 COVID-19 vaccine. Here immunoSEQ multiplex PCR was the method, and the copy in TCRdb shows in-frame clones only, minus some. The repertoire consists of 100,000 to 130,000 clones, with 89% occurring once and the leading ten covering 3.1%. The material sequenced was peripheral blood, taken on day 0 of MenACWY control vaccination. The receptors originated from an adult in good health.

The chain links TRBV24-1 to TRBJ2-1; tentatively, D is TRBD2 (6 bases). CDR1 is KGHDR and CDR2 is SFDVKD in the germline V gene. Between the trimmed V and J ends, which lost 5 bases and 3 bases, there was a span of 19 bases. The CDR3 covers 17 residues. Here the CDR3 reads CATSGGEEEGSYNEQFF. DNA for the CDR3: TGTGCCACCAGTGGGGGGGAGGAGGAGGGAAGCTACAATGAGCAGTTCTTC.

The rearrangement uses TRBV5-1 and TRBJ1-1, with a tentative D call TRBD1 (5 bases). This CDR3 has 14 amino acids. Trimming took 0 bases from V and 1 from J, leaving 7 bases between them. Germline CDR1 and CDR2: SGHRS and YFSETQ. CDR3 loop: CASSLGGGNTEAFF. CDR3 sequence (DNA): TGCGCCAGCAGCTTGGGCGGGGGGAACACTGAAGCTTTCTTT.

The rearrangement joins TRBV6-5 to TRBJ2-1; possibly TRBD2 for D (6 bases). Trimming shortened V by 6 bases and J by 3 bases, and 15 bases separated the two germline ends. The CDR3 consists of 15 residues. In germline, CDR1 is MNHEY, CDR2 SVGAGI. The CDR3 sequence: CASSRTGTLYNEQFF. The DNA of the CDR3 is TGTGCCAGCAGCCGAACCGGGACTCTCTACAATGAGCAGTTCTTC.

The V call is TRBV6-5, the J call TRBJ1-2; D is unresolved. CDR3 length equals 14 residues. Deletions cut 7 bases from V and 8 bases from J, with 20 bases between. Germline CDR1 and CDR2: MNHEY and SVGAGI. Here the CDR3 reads CASIEGTASVGYTF. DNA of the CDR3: TGTGCCAGCATCGAGGGAACCGCCTCGGTAGGCTACACCTTC.

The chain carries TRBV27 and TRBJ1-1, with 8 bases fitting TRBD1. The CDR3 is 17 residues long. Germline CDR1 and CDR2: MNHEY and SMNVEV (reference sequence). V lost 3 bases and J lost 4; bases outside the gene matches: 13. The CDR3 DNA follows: TGTGCCAGCAGTTTCATCCACTCCGACAGGGGAGCCACTGAAGCTTTCTTT. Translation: CASSFIHSDRGATEAFF.

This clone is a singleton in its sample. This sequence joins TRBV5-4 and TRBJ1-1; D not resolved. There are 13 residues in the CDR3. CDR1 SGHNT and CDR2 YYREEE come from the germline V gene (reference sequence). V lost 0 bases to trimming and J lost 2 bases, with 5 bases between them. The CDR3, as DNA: TGTGCCAGCAGCTTGGACAGCAACACTGAAGCTTTCTTT. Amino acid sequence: CASSLDSNTEAFF.

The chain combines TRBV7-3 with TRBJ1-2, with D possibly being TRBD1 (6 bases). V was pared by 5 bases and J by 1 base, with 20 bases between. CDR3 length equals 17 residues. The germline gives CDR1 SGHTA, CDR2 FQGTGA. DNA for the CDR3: TGTGCCAGCAGCCCTCAGGCAGGGGCCACAAATAACTATGGCTACACCTTC. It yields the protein CASSPQAGATNNYGYTF.

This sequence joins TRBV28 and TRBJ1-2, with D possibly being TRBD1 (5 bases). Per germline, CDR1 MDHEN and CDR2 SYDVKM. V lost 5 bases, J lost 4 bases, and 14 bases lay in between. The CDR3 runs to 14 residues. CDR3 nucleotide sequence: TGTGCCAGCAGTGCCCAGGGACCGAGCTATGGCTACACCTTC. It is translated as CASSAQGPSYGYTF.

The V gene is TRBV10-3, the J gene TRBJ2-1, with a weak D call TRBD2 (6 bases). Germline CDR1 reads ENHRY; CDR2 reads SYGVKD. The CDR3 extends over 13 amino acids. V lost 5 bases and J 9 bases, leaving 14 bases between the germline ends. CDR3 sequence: CAISSTSPGEQFF. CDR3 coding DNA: TGTGCCATCAGTTCTACTAGCCCCGGTGAGCAGTTCTTC.

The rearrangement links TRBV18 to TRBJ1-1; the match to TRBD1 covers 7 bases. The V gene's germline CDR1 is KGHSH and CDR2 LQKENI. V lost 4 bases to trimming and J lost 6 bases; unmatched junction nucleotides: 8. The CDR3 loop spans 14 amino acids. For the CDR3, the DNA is TGTGCCAGCTCACTTGACAGGGTCAGGGCTGAAGCTTTCTTT. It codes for CASSLDRVRAEAFF. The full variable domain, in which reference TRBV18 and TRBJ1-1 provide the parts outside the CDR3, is NAGVMQNPRHLVRRRGQEARLRCSPMKGHSHVYWYRQLPEEGLKFMVYLQKENIIDESGMPKERFSAEFPKEGPSILRIQQVVRGDSAAYFCASSLDRVRAEAFFGQGTRLTVV.

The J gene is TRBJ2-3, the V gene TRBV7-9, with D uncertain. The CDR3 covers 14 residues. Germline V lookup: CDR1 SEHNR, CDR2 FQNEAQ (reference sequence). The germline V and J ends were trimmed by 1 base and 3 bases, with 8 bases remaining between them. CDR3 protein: CASSLEATTDTQYF. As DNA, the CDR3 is TGTGCCAGCAGCTTAGAGGCCACAACAGATACGCAGTATTTT.

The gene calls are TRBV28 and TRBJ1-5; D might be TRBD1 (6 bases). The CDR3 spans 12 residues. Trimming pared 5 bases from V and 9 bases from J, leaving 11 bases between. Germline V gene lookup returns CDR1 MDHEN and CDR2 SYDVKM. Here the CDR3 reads CASSLLRGPQHF. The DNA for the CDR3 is TGTGCCAGCAGTCTCCTCAGGGGGCCCCAGCATTTT.

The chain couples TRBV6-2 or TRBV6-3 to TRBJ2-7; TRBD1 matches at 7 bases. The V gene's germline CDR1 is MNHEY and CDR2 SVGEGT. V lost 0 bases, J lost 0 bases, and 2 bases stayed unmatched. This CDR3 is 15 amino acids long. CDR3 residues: CASSYSGTASYEQYF. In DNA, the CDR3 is TGTGCCAGCAGTTACTCCGGGACAGCCTCCTACGAGCAGTACTTC.

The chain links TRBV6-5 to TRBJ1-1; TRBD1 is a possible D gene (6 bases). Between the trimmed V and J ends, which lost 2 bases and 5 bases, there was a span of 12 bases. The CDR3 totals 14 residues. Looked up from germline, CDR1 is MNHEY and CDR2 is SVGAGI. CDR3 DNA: TGTGCCAGCAGTTACAACAGGGCAGGGACTGAAGCTTTCTTT. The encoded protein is CASSYNRAGTEAFF.

The chain's CDR3 is CASSLPQQTNTEAFF. The CDR3 DNA reads as TGCGCCAGCAGCCTTCCCCAACAGACGAACACTGAAGCTTTCTTT. The gene calls are TRBV5-1 and TRBJ1-1; no clear D. The CDR3 runs 15 residues. Trimming removed 4 bases from V and 1 base from J, with 14 bases in between. Germline V gene data show CDR1 as SGHRS and CDR2 as YFSETQ.

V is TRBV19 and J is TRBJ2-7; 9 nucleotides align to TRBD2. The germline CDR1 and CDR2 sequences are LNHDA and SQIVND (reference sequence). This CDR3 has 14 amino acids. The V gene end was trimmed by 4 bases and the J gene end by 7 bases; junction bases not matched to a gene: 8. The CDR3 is CASSTSSGAGEQYF. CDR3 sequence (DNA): TGTGCCAGTAGTACCTCTAGCGGGGCCGGAGAGCAGTACTTC.

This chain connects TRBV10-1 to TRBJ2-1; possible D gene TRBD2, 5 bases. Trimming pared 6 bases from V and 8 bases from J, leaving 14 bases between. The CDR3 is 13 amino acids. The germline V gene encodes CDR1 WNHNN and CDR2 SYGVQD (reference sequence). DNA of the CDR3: TGCGCCAGCAGGTCGCGGGCTGGTGATGAGCAGTTCTTC. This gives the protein CASRSRAGDEQFF.

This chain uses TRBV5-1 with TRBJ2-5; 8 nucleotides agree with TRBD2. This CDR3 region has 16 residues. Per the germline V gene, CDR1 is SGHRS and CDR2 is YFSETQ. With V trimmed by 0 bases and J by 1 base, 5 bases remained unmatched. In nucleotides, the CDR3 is TGCGCCAGCAGCTTGGTTATTAGCGGGGTCCAAGAGACCCAGTACTTC. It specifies CASSLVISGVQETQYF.

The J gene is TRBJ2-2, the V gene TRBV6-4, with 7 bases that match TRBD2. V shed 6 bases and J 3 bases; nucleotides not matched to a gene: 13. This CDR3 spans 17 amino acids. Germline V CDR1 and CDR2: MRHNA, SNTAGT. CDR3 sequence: CASSLKRKRGDTGELFF. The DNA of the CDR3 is TGTGCCAGCAGCCTAAAGAGGAAGCGGGGAGACACCGGGGAGCTGTTTTTT.

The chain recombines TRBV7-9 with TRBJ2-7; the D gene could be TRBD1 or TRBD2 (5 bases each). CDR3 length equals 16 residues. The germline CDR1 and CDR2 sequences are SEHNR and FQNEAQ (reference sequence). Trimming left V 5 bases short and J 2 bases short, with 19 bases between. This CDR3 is CASSPPPPGPPYEQYF. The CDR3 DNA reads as TGTGCCAGCAGCCCCCCACCACCGGGACCTCCCTACGAGCAGTACTTC.

CDR3 sequence: CASSLAGTAEQYF. CDR3 sequence (DNA): TGTGCCAGCAGCTTGGCCGGGACAGCCGAGCAGTACTTC. V usage is TRBV5-4 and J usage is TRBJ2-7; TRBD1 aligns across 7 bases. This CDR3 has 13 residues. Germline CDR1 and CDR2: SGHNT and YYREEE (reference sequence). The V segment lost 0 bases and the J segment 6 bases; nucleotides outside the gene matches: 3.

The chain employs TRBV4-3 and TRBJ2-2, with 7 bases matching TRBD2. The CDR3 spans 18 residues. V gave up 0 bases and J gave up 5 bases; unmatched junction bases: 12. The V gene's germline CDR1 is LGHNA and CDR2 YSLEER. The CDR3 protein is CASSQDWGIAGRTGELFF. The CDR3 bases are TGCGCCAGCAGCCAAGATTGGGGGATAGCGGGCCGGACCGGGGAGCTGTTTTTT.

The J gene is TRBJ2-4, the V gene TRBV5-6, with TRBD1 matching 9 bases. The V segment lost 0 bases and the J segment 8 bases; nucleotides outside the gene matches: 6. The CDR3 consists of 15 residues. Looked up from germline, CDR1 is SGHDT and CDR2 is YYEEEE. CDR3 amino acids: CASSLGGQGLDIQYF. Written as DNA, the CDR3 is TGTGCCAGCAGCTTGGGGGGACAGGGTTTGGACATTCAGTACTTC. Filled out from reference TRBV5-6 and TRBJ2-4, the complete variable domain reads DAGVTQSPTHLIKTRGQQVTLRCSPKSGHDTVSWYQQALGQGPQFIFQYYEEEERQRGNFPDRFSGHQFPNYSSELNVNALLLGDSALYLCASSLGGQGLDIQYFGAGTRLSVL.

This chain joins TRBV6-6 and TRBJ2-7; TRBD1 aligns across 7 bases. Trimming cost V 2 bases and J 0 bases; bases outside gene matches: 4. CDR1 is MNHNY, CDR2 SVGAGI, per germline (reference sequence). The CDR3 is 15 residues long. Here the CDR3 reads CASSYDREISYEQYF. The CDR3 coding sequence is TGTGCCAGCAGTTACGACAGGGAGATCTCCTACGAGCAGTACTTC.

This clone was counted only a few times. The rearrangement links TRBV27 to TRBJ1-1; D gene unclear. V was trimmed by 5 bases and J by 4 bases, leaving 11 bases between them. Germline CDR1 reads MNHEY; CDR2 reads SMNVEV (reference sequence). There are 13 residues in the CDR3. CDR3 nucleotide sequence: TGTGCCAGCAGTCTAGACAAGGCCACTGAAGCTTTCTTT. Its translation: CASSLDKATEAFF.

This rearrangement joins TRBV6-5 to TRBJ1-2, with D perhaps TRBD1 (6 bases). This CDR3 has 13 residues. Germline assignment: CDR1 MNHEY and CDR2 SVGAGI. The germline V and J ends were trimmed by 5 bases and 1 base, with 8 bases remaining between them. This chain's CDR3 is CASSQDSNYGYTF. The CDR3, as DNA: TGTGCCAGCAGTCAGGACAGTAACTATGGCTACACCTTC.

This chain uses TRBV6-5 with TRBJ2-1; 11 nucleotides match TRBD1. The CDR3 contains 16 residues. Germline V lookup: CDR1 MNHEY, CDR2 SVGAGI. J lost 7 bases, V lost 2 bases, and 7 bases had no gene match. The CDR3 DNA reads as TGTGCCAGCAGTTACACTGGACAGGGGGCGCGGAATGAGCAGTTCTTC. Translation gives CASSYTGQGARNEQFF.